The rows below give T cell receptor beta chains drawn from one sample of a study of cytomegalovirus exposure and HLA in healthy donors. Using immunoSEQ multiplex PCR, the repertoire was profiled, and TCRdb retains in-frame clones only, with some absent. The sample includes fewer than 250,000 clones, approximately 83% of them seen just once. The specimen was PBMCs. The receptors derive from a girl aged 10 to 17 in good health and CMV-seronegative. The CDR3 runs from the conserved cysteine through the conserved F or W. A D gene is named only where the DNA matches it firmly. Clone size is stated in some rows and not others, as once, few, many or a class when expanded.

abundance	v_gene	d_gene	j_gene	CDR3nt	CDR3aa
.	TRBV2	.	TRBJ2-7	TGTGCCAGCAGTGAAGTAGCCTACGAGCAGTACTTC	CASSEVAYEQYF
.	TRBV4-3	.	TRBJ2-1	TGCGCCAGCAGCCAAGATGGTTCCAGGGGAACCTACAATGAGCAGTTCTTC	CASSQDGSRGTYNEQFF
few	TRBV6-1	.	TRBJ2-7	TGTGCCAGCATGCAGACTTACTACGAGCAGTACTTC	CASMQTYYEQYF
once	TRBV27	.	TRBJ2-5	TGTGCCACCCTCTTGACCGGAGGGGAGACCCAGTACTTC	CATLLTGGETQYF
few	TRBV18	.	TRBJ2-2	TGTGCCAGCTCACCTCGGGTCGGGGAGCTGTTTTTT	CASSPRVGELFF
.	TRBV7-3	TRBD1	TRBJ2-7	TGTGCCAGCAGCTTGGGCAGGGGGAACGAGCAGTACTTC	CASSLGRGNEQYF
.	TRBV2	TRBD1	TRBJ1-1	TGTGCCAGCAGTGGGCCCTACAGGGGGAGATCGCGCACTGAAGCTTTCTTT	CASSGPYRGRSRTEAFF
.	TRBV28	TRBD1	TRBJ2-5	TGTGCCAGCAGGACAGGGGGCGCAAGGCAAGAGACCCAGTACTTC	CASRTGGARQETQYF
.	TRBV30	TRBD1	TRBJ1-1	TGTGCCTGGAGTGCCCTCAGGGGGACGACTGAAGCTTTCTTT	CAWSALRGTTEAFF
few	TRBV15	.	TRBJ1-4	TGTGCCACCAGCAGAGACCGACAGTCAGAAAAACTGTTTTTT	CATSRDRQSEKLFF
.	TRBV15	.	TRBJ1-2	TGTGCCACCAGCCCCTTCGGCAGACAGACCTATGGCTACACCTTC	CATSPFGRQTYGYTF
.	TRBV5-5	.	TRBJ1-5	TGTGCCAGCAACCCACACACCGGGAGCAATCAGCCCCAGCATTTT	CASNPHTGSNQPQHF
.	TRBV30	TRBD2	TRBJ2-5	TGTGCCTGGGGACAGCCGACTAGCGCCCTCCTGGGTAAAGAGACCCAGTACTTC	CAWGQPTSALLGKETQYF
.	TRBV11-1	.	TRBJ2-3	TGTGCCAGCAGCTTAGCGCGGAGGGACGGAGATACGCAGTATTTT	CASSLARRDGDTQYF
.	TRBV9	.	TRBJ2-2	TGTGCCAGCAGCGCCAATGCGGGCACCGGGGAGCTGTTTTTT	CASSANAGTGELFF
.	TRBV6-1	TRBD1	TRBJ2-5	TGTGCCAGCAGGGTAACAGGGGCCGGGGAGACCCAGTACTTC	CASRVTGAGETQYF
.	TRBV1	.	TRBJ1-2	TGCACCAGCAGCCGGGGACACGGACAGGTCTTCCACTTC	CTSSRGHGQVFHF
.	TRBV28	TRBD1	TRBJ2-2	TGTGCCAGCAGTTTGGGCCAGGGGGCTCTGTCCGGGGAGCTGTTTTTT	CASSLGQGALSGELFF
once	TRBV9	TRBD1	TRBJ2-1	TGTGCCAGCAGCGCAACCGGGACAGGGGGGTCCAATGAGCAGTTCTTC	CASSATGTGGSNEQFF
.	TRBV4-1	.	TRBJ2-3	TGCGCCAGCAGCCCAGACCAAGGGGGACCTGCCCCGCAGTATTTT	CASSPDQGGPAPQYF
once	TRBV7-3	.	TRBJ2-1	TGTGCCAGCAGCTTATACGGGGAGCAGTTCTTC	CASSLYGEQFF
.	TRBV6-1	TRBD1	TRBJ1-1	TGTGCCAGCAGGAGACAGGGGGCTCGAGGTGAAGCTTTCTTT	CASRRQGARGEAFF
.	TRBV7-8	TRBD2	TRBJ2-1	TGTGCCAGCAGCTCACTACTAGCGGGAGGCCAAAGCTCCTACAATGAGCAGTTCTTC	CASSSLLAGGQSSYNEQFF
.	TRBV19	TRBD1	TRBJ1-1	TGTGCCAGTAGGACAGGGGGATATTTAGAAGCTTTCTTT	CASRTGGYLEAFF
.	TRBV10-1	TRBD1	TRBJ1-1	TGCGCCAACGACAGGGGTACGTACACTGAAGCTTTCTTT	CANDRGTYTEAFF
.	TRBV5-1	.	TRBJ1-2	TGCGCCAGCGGCGACGACAGGTTCTATGGCTACACCTTC	CASGDDRFYGYTF
.	TRBV6-6	TRBD1	TRBJ1-1	TGTGCCAGCAGTTACCTGCGGACAGGGGGGACCACTGAAGCTTTCTTT	CASSYLRTGGTTEAFF
once	TRBV6-4	TRBD1	TRBJ2-1	TGTGCCAGCGGACCAACAGGGGGCAATGAGCAGTTCTTC	CASGPTGGNEQFF
.	TRBV2	.	TRBJ2-1	TGTGCCAGCAGTGAAGGGGAAACAGGGAATGAGCAGTTCTTC	CASSEGETGNEQFF
.	TRBV9	TRBD1	TRBJ2-7	TGTGCCAGCAGCGGCTACAGGGGCGAGCAGTACTTC	CASSGYRGEQYF
.	TRBV18	.	TRBJ1-4	TGTGCCAGCTCACCTACTGTCGACAGGACCGAAAAACTGTTTTTT	CASSPTVDRTEKLFF
.	TRBV28	.	TRBJ1-4	TGTGCCAGCAGGACTGGGGGGACTAATGAAAAACTGTTTTTT	CASRTGGTNEKLFF
few	TRBV4-2	.	TRBJ2-7	TGTGCCAGCAGCAACTACGGATCAGGGAACTACGAGCAGTACTTC	CASSNYGSGNYEQYF
.	TRBV11-2	TRBD1	TRBJ1-5	TGTGCCAGCAGCTCAGGGGGCGCGATTCAGCCCCAGCATTTT	CASSSGGAIQPQHF
.	TRBV5-1	TRBD2	TRBJ2-3	TGCGCCAGCAGCTTGGCCAAGGCGGGGACTACTAGCACAGATACGCAGTATTTT	CASSLAKAGTTSTDTQYF
.	TRBV6-6	.	TRBJ1-5	TGTGCCAGCAGTTACTCCCCGGAACAGGACAATCAGCCCCAGCATTTT	CASSYSPEQDNQPQHF
.	TRBV2	.	TRBJ2-1	TGTGCCAGCAGTGACAGCTACAATGAGCAGTTCTTC	CASSDSYNEQFF
.	TRBV6-1	TRBD1	TRBJ2-7	TGTGCCAGCAGTCGGACAGGGGAGATGTACGAGCAGTACTTC	CASSRTGEMYEQYF
.	TRBV5-1	.	TRBJ2-5	TGCGCCAGCAGCCATGGAGAAGTCGAGACCCAGTACTTC	CASSHGEVETQYF
.	TRBV6-1	TRBD2	TRBJ2-1	TGTGCCAGCAGTGAATTTCTGGCGGGAGACGCCTACAATGAGCAGTTCTTC	CASSEFLAGDAYNEQFF
once	TRBV6-1	TRBD1	TRBJ2-7	TGTGCCAGCAGTGAAGGGACAGGGCGCTGGGGGATTGGCTACGAGCAGTACTTC	CASSEGTGRWGIGYEQYF
.	TRBV9	TRBD2	TRBJ2-1	TGTGCCAGCAGCTTTACCGGGACTAGTAGGGGCAATGAGCAGTTCTTC	CASSFTGTSRGNEQFF
.	TRBV19	TRBD1	TRBJ2-7	TGTGCCAGTAGTATTATCGGGACAGGGCTATACGAGCAGTACTTC	CASSIIGTGLYEQYF
.	TRBV6-5	.	TRBJ1-2	TGTGCCAGCAGTTACGTGAGGGACTATGGCTACACCTTC	CASSYVRDYGYTF
few	TRBV25-1	TRBD1	TRBJ1-1	TGTGCCAGCAGTGAATGGGACAGGGGTCCATGGGAAGCTTTCTTT	CASSEWDRGPWEAFF
.	TRBV7-8	.	TRBJ1-6	TGTGCCAGCAGTTTGGACAGATTGAGCTCCTATAATTCACCCCTCCACTTT	CASSLDRLSSYNSPLHF
.	TRBV5-1	TRBD2	TRBJ2-1	TGCGCCAGCAGCCTTGTTCTAGCGGATAACAATGAGCAGTTCTTC	CASSLVLADNNEQFF
.	TRBV7-3	TRBD1	TRBJ2-5	TGTGCCAGCAGCTTAAGATGTGGGACAGGGGGTAGGGAGTACTTC	CASSLRCGTGGREYF
few	TRBV28	.	TRBJ1-3	TGTGCCAGCAGTTTACGGAGGAAGTCTGGAAACACCATATATTTT	CASSLRRKSGNTIYF
.	TRBV9	TRBD2	TRBJ2-7	TGTGCCAGCAGCGTGGGACTAGCCTACGCCTACGAGCAGTACTTC	CASSVGLAYAYEQYF
.	TRBV5-1	TRBD2	TRBJ2-7	TGCGCCAGCAGCATGACTAGCGGGGCAACCTACGAGCAGTACTTC	CASSMTSGATYEQYF
.	TRBV11-3	TRBD1	TRBJ2-2	TGTGCCAGCAGCTTAGGACAGGGCACCGGGGAGCTGTTTTTT	CASSLGQGTGELFF
.	TRBV6-1	TRBD2	TRBJ2-5	TGTGCCACCAGACTAGCGGGGCCCCAAGAGACCCAGTACTTC	CATRLAGPQETQYF